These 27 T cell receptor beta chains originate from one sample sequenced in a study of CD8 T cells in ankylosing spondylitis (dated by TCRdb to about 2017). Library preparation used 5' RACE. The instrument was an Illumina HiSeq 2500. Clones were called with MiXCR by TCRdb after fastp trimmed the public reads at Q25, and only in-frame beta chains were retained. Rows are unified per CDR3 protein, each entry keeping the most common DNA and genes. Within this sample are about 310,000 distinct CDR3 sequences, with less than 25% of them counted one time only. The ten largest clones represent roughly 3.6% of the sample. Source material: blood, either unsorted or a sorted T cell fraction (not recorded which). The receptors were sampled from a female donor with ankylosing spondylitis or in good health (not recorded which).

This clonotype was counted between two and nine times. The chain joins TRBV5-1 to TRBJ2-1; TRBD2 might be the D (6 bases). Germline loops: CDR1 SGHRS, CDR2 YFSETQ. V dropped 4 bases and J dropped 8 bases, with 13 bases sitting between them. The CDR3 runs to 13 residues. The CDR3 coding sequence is TGCGCCAGCAGCAGCCCCGGGGGTTATGAGCAGTTCTTC. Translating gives CASSSPGGYEQFF.

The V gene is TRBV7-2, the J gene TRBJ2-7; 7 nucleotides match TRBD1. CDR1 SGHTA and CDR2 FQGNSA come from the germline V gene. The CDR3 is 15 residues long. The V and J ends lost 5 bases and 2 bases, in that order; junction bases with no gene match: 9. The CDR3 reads CASSLRGTDAYEQYF. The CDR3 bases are TGTGCCAGCAGCCTTAGGGGGACAGACGCCTACGAGCAGTACTTC. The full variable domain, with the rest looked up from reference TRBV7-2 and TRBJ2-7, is GAGVSQSPSNKVTEKGKDVELRCDPISGHTALYWYRQSLGQGLEFLIYFQGNSAPDKSGLPSDRFSAERTGGSVSTLTIQRTQQEDSAVYLCASSLRGTDAYEQYFGPGTRLTVT.

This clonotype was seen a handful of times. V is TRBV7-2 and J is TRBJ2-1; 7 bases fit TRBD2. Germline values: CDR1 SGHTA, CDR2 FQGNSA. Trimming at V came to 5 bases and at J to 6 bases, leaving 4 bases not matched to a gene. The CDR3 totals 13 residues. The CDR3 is CASSAGTINEQFF. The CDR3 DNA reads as TGTGCCAGCAGCGCTGGGACTATCAATGAGCAGTTCTTC.

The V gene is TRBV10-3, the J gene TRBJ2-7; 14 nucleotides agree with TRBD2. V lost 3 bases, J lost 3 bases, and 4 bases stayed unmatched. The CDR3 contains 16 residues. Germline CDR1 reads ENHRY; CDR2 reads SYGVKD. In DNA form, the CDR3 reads TGTGCCATCAGTGACGGGACTAGCGGGAGTGGCTACGAGCAGTACTTC. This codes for CAISDGTSGSGYEQYF.

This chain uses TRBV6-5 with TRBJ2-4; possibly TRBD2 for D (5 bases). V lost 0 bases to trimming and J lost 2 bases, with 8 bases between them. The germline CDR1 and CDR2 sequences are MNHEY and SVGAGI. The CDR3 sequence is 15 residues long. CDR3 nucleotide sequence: TGTGCCAGCAGTTACTCGTCGGGGACCAAAAACATTCAGTACTTC. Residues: CASSYSSGTKNIQYF.

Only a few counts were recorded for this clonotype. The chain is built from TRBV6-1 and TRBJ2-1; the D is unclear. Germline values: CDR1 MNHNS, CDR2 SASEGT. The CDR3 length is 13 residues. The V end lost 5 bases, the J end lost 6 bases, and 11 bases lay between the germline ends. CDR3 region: CASSPGGVNEQFF. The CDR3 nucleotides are TGTGCCAGCAGTCCGGGTGGGGTCAATGAGCAGTTCTTC.

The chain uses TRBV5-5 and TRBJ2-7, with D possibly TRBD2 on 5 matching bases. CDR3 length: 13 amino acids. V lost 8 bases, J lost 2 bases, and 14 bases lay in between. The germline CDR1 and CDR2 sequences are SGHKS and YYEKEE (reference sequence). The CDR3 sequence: CASSGVGPYEQYF. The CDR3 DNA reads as TGTGCCAGTTCCGGGGTTGGGCCCTACGAGCAGTACTTC.

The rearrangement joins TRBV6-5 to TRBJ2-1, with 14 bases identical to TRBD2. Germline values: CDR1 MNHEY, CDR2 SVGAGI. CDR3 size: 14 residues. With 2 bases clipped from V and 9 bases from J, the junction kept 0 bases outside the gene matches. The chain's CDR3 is CASSYGTSGSEQFF. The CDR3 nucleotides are TGTGCCAGCAGTTACGGGACTAGCGGGAGTGAGCAGTTCTTC.

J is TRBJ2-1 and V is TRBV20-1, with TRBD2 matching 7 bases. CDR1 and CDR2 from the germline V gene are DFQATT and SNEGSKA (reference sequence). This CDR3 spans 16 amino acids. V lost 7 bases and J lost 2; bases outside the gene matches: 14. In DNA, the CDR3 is TGCAGTGGGGGGGTTCGCGGGAGAGGGGCCTACAATGAGCAGTTCTTC. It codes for CSGGVRGRGAYNEQFF.

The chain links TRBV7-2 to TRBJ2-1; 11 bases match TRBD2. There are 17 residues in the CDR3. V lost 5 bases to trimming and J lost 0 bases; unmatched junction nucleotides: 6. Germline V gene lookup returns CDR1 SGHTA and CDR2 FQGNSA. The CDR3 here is CASSLTSGTNSYNEQFF. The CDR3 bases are TGTGCCAGCAGCCTGACTAGCGGGACGAACTCCTACAATGAGCAGTTCTTC.

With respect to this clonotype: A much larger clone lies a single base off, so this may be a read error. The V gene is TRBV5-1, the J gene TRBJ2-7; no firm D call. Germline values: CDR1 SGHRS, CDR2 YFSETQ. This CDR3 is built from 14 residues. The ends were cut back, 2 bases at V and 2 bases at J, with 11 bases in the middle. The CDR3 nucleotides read TGCGCCAGCAGCTTATTTGACCGAGCCTACGAGCAGTACTTC. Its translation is CASSLFDRAYEQYF.

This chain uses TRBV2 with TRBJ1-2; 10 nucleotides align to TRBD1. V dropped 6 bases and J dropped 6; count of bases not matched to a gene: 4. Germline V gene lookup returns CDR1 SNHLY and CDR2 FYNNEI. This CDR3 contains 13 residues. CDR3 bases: TGTGCCAGCAGCGGACAGGGGGGTCATGGCTACACCTTC. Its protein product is CASSGQGGHGYTF.

This CDR3 reads CASSPGTRADEQFF. CDR3 DNA: TGCGCCAGCAGCCCCGGGACTAGGGCAGATGAGCAGTTCTTC. The chain carries TRBV5-1 and TRBJ2-1; TRBD2 matches at 8 bases. The CDR3 totals 14 residues. From germline, CDR1 is SGHRS and CDR2 YFSETQ. The J segment lost 8 bases and the V segment lost 4 bases, leaving 8 bases of the junction unmatched.

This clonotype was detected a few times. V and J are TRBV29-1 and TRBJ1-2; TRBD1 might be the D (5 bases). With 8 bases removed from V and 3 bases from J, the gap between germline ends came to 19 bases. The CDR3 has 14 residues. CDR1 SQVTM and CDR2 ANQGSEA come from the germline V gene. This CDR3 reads CSSLRGVGDYGYTF. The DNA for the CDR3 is TGCAGCTCCCTGAGAGGGGTCGGGGACTATGGCTACACCTTC.

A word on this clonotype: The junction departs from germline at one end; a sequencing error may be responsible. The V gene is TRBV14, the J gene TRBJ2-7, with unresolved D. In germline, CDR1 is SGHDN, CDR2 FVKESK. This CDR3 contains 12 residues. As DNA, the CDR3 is TGTGTCAGCAGCCAAGTCACCTACGAGCAGTACTTC. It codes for CVSSQVTYEQYF. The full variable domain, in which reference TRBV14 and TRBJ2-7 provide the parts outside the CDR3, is EAGVTQFPSHSVIEKGQTVTLRCDPISGHDNLYWYRRVMGKEIKFLLHFVKESKQDESGMPNNRFLAERTGGTYSTLKVQPAELEDSGVYFCVSSQVTYEQYFGPGTRLTVT.

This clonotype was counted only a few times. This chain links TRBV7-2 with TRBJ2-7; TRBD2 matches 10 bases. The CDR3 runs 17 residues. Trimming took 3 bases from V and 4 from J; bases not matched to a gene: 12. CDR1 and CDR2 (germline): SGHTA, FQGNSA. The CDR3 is CASSFVASGSSPYEQYF. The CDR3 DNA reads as TGTGCCAGCAGCTTCGTAGCTAGCGGGAGTTCCCCTTACGAGCAGTACTTC.

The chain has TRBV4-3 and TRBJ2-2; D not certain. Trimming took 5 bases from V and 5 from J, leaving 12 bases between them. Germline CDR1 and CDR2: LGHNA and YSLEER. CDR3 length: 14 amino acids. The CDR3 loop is CASSGARRTGELFF. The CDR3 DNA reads TGCGCCAGCAGCGGAGCGAGGAGAACCGGGGAGCTGTTTTTT.

This CDR3 is CASSLLGRDTGELFF. The CDR3 bases are TGCGCCAGCAGCCTCCTGGGCAGGGACACCGGGGAGCTGTTTTTT. The chain links TRBV5-1 to TRBJ2-2, with D possibly matching TRBD1 (5 bases). Trimming left V 4 bases short and J 3 bases short, with 13 bases between. CDR3 length equals 15 residues. CDR1 and CDR2 from the germline V gene are SGHRS and YFSETQ.

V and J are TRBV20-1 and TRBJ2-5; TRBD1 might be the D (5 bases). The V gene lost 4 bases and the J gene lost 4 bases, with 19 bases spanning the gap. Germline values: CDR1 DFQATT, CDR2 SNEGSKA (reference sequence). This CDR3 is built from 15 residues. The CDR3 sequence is CSAILGEGVGETQYF. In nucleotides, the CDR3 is TGCAGTGCTATTCTAGGAGAAGGGGTCGGAGAGACCCAGTACTTC.

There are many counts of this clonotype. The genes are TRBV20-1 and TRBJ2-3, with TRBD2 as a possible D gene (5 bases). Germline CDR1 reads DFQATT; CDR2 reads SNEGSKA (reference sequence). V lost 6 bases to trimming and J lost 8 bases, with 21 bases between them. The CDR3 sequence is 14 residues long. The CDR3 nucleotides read TGCAGTGCCCCCGCTCTAGCCGGCGCACCTACGCAGTATTTT. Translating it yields CSAPALAGAPTQYF.

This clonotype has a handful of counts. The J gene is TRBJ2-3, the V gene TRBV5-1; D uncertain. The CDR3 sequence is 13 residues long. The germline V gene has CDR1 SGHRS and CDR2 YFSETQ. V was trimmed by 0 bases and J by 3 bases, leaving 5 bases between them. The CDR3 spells CASSLGKTDTQYF. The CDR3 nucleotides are TGCGCCAGCAGCTTGGGCAAAACAGATACGCAGTATTTT.

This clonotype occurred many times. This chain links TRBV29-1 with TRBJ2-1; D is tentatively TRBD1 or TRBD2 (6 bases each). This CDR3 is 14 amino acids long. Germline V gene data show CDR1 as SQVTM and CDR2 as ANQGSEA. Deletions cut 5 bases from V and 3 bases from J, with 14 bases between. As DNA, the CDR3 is TGCAGCGTTATGGGGGGCGAGGGCTACAATGAGCAGTTCTTC. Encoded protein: CSVMGGEGYNEQFF.

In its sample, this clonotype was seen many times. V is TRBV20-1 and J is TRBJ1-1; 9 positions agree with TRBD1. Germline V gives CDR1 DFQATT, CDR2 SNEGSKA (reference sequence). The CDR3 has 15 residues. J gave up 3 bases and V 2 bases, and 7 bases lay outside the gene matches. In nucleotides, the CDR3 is TGCAGTGCTAGACAGGGACAGGGATTGGACACTGAAGCTTTCTTT. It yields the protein CSARQGQGLDTEAFF.

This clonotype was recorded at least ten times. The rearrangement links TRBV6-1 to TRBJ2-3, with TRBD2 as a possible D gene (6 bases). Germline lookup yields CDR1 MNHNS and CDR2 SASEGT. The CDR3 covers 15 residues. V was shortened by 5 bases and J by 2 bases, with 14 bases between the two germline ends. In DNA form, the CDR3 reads TGTGCCAGCAGTCGGGGGTCTTACCTCACAGATACGCAGTATTTT. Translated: CASSRGSYLTDTQYF.

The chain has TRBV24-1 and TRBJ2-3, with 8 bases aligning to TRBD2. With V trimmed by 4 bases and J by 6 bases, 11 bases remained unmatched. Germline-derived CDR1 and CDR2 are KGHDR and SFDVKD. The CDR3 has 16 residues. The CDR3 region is CATSDPGGGLVDTQYF. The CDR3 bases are TGTGCCACCAGTGACCCTGGAGGGGGACTAGTCGATACGCAGTATTTT.

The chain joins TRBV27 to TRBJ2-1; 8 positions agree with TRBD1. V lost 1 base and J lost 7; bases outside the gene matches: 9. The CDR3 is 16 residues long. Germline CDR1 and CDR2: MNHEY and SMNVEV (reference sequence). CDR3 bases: TGTGCCAGCAGTTTATATAGAGGACAGGGCGAAAATGAGCAGTTCTTC. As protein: CASSLYRGQGENEQFF.

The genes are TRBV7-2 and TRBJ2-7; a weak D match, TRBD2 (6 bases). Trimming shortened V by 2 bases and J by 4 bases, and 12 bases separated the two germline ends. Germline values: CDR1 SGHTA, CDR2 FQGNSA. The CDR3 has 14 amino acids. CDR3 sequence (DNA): TGTGCCAGCAGCTTAAGCGGTGGGGGGTACGAGCAGTACTTC. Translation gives CASSLSGGGYEQYF.